One and the same sample provided the 25 T cell receptor beta chains below, sequenced in a study of cytomegalovirus exposure and HLA in healthy donors. The PCR had 60 Vbeta and 13 Jbeta primers. Assay: immunoSEQ multiplex PCR; the TCRdb copy retains only in-frame clones and omits some. The sample records about 150,000 clones, approximately 80% being singletons. The source material was PBMCs. These receptor sequences come from a young man in good health and CMV-seropositive.

Turning to this clone: Other nucleotide sequences from this sample produce the same CDR3. The J gene is TRBJ2-7, the V gene TRBV18; 9 nucleotides match TRBD1. V gave up 2 bases and J gave up 6 bases; unmatched junction bases: 5. The germline V gene has CDR1 KGHSH and CDR2 LQKENI. This CDR3 is built from 14 residues. Here the CDR3 reads CASSPGTGLSEQYF. The CDR3 DNA reads TGTGCCAGCTCACCAGGGACAGGGCTTAGCGAGCAGTACTTC.

This clone has just a few counts. The chain recombines TRBV5-8 with TRBJ2-7, with D maybe TRBD1 (5 bases). This CDR3 is 11 amino acids long. V was cut by 3 bases and J by 6 bases, with 7 bases left in between. Germline V gene sequence: CDR1 SGHTS, CDR2 YDEGEE. The CDR3 sequence is CASSCRGEQYF. The CDR3 DNA sequence: TGTGCCAGCAGCTGTAGGGGCGAGCAGTACTTC.

This rearrangement joins TRBV5-4 to TRBJ2-3; 9 nucleotides line up with TRBD2. CDR1 SGHNT and CDR2 YYREEE come from the germline V gene (reference sequence). V trimming: 2 bases; J trimming: 0 bases; junction bases outside the gene matches: 10. The CDR3 length is 18 residues. The CDR3 nucleotides read TGTGCCAGCAGCTTTTTTGCAGCGGGAGGCTCTAGCACAGATACGCAGTATTTT. Its translation: CASSFFAAGGSSTDTQYF.

This chain joins TRBV6-1 and TRBJ2-5, with D perhaps TRBD1 (5 bases). V was shortened by 0 bases and J by 5 bases, with 16 bases between the two germline ends. This CDR3 is 16 amino acids long. Germline CDR1 MNHNS, CDR2 SASEGT. The CDR3 DNA follows: TGTGCCAGCAGTGAAGCGCATGGGGCGGTTTGGGAGACCCAGTACTTC. This codes for CASSEAHGAVWETQYF.

This clone was picked up one time. The V and J genes are TRBV7-8 and TRBJ2-7; TRBD2 aligns across 12 bases. Germline V lookup: CDR1 SGHVS, CDR2 FQNEAQ. Losses at the gene ends were 4 bases for V and 5 bases for J; bases not matched to a gene: 6. This CDR3 is built from 15 residues. The CDR3 spells CASSSLAGGLDEQYF. DNA for the CDR3: TGTGCCAGCAGCTCACTAGCGGGGGGCCTTGACGAGCAGTACTTC. Looking up the rest from reference TRBV7-8 and TRBJ2-7 gives the full variable domain: GAGVSQSPRYKVAKRGQDVALRCDPISGHVSLFWYQQALGQGPEFLTYFQNEAQLDKSGLPSDRFFAERPEGSVSTLKIQRTQQEDSAVYLCASSSLAGGLDEQYFGPGTRLTVT.

This clone was counted only a few times. The chain has TRBV6-4 and TRBJ1-2; 10 bases agree with TRBD1. The CDR3 totals 14 residues. The V and J ends lost 8 bases and 7 bases, in that order; junction bases with no gene match: 10. Germline V lookup: CDR1 MRHNA, CDR2 SNTAGT. The DNA for the CDR3 is TGTGCCAGCTTACCACGACAGGGGGCTTCTGGCTACACCTTC. Amino acid sequence: CASLPRQGASGYTF.

The chain has TRBV15 and TRBJ2-7, with D maybe TRBD2 (6 bases). Trimming left V 5 bases short and J 0 bases short, with 8 bases between. This CDR3 is built from 13 residues. Germline CDR1 is LNHNV and CDR2 is YYDKDF (reference sequence). The CDR3 DNA sequence: TGTGCCACCAGCGGGAGGACCTCCTACGAGCAGTACTTC. This translates into CATSGRTSYEQYF.

This chain links TRBV2 with TRBJ1-2; weak D call: TRBD1 (6 bases). There are 14 residues in the CDR3. V lost 5 bases and J 4 bases, leaving 14 bases between the germline ends. CDR1 SNHLY and CDR2 FYNNEI come from the germline V gene. CDR3 sequence reads: CASSNGQTVYGYTF. As DNA, the CDR3 is TGTGCCAGCAGTAATGGACAGACTGTCTATGGCTACACCTTC. The variable domain in full, with the rest retrieved from reference TRBV2 and TRBJ1-2, is EPEVTQTPSHQVTQMGQEVILRCVPISNHLYFYWYRQILGQKVEFLVSFYNNEISEKSEIFDDQFSVERPDGSNFTLKIRSTKLEDSAMYFCASSNGQTVYGYTFGSGTRLTVV.

About this clone: At one end, the junction sequence differs from germline, possibly due to a read error. This CDR3 is CSSSFGGGIAGSYEQYF. The CDR3 DNA follows: TGTTCCAGCAGCTTTGGCGGGGGGATAGCGGGGAGCTACGAGCAGTACTTC. The chain carries TRBV7-9 and TRBJ2-7, with 8 bases aligning to TRBD2. The CDR3 runs to 17 residues. CDR1 SEHNR and CDR2 FQNEAQ come from the germline V gene (reference sequence).

The chain links TRBV15 to TRBJ2-3; 8 positions agree with TRBD2. J gave up 5 bases and V 6 bases, and 10 bases lay outside the gene matches. This CDR3 has 15 residues. Germline V gene lookup returns CDR1 LNHNV and CDR2 YYDKDF (reference sequence). The CDR3 sequence: CATRKAGESIDTQYF. CDR3 coding DNA: TGTGCCACCAGGAAAGCGGGAGAAAGTATAGATACGCAGTATTTT.

The chain uses TRBV2 and TRBJ1-1; D gene ambiguous. V was pared by 6 bases and J by 1 base, with 12 bases between. The V gene's germline CDR1 is SNHLY and CDR2 FYNNEI. This CDR3 is 14 amino acids long. The CDR3 coding sequence is TGTGCCAGCAGACCTTTGGGCCAGAACACTGAAGCTTTCTTT. Residues: CASRPLGQNTEAFF.

The chain employs TRBV19 and TRBJ1-5; 10 bases fit TRBD1. Germline-derived CDR1 and CDR2 are LNHDA and SQIVND (reference sequence). The CDR3 sequence is 16 residues long. Trimming took 4 bases from V and 5 from J; bases not matched to a gene: 8. The CDR3 loop reads CASSTPTGGYDQPQHF. CDR3 nucleotides: TGTGCCAGTAGTACCCCGACAGGGGGCTATGATCAGCCCCAGCATTTT.

V gene TRBV5-6 combines with J gene TRBJ2-3, with 7 bases identical to TRBD2. The V and J ends lost 3 bases and 0 bases, in that order; junction bases with no gene match: 13. The germline V gene has CDR1 SGHDT and CDR2 YYEEEE. The CDR3 covers 18 residues. The chain's CDR3 is CASSSLGGGAISTDTQYF. In nucleotides, the CDR3 is TGTGCCAGCAGCTCCTTGGGGGGGGGAGCCATTAGCACAGATACGCAGTATTTT.

The chain is built from TRBV28 and TRBJ1-1; D perhaps matches TRBD1 (6 bases). Germline V gene sequence: CDR1 MDHEN, CDR2 SYDVKM. The CDR3 has 14 amino acids. V lost 6 bases to trimming and J lost 1 base, with 12 bases between them. As DNA, the CDR3 is TGTGCCAGCAGAGTAACAGGGACGAACACTGAAGCTTTCTTT. This translates into CASRVTGTNTEAFF.

The chain couples TRBV4-1 to TRBJ2-5, with a weak D call TRBD2 (6 bases). The germline CDR1 and CDR2 sequences are MGHRA and YSYEKL. The CDR3 sequence is 17 residues long. V was shortened by 2 bases and J by 4 bases, with 20 bases between the two germline ends. CDR3 loop: CASSQNGGKVAGETQYF. CDR3 in DNA: TGCGCCAGCAGCCAAAACGGGGGTAAGGTTGCAGGAGAGACCCAGTACTTC.

The rearrangement joins TRBV27 to TRBJ2-2; 10 bases line up with TRBD2. This CDR3 is 15 amino acids long. The germline V gene encodes CDR1 MNHEY and CDR2 SMNVEV (reference sequence). The J segment lost 0 bases and the V segment lost 6 bases, leaving 1 base of the junction unmatched. For the CDR3, the DNA is TGTGCCAGCAGGGGACTAGCGACGAACACCGGGGAGCTGTTTTTT. Protein sequence: CASRGLATNTGELFF.

This clone was seen just once. J is TRBJ1-2 and V is TRBV5-6; 9 nucleotides line up with TRBD1. Germline values: CDR1 SGHDT, CDR2 YYEEEE. The CDR3 sequence is 13 residues long. V gave up 4 bases and J gave up 4 bases; unmatched junction bases: 2. The CDR3 DNA sequence: TGTGCCAGCAGCAGGGGACAGGGCTATGGCTACACCTTC. This encodes CASSRGQGYGYTF.

This clone has only one observation. The genes are TRBV19 and TRBJ1-3; D gene uncertain. Germline CDR1 is LNHDA and CDR2 is SQIVND (reference sequence). This CDR3 contains 17 residues. V was trimmed by 7 bases and J by 0 bases, leaving 19 bases between them. CDR3 loop: CASTDGGRYLSGNTIYF. CDR3 in DNA: TGTGCCAGTACAGACGGAGGCAGGTACCTCTCTGGAAACACCATATATTTT. Full variable domain (outside the CDR3, taken from reference TRBV19 and TRBJ1-3): DGGITQSPKYLFRKEGQNVTLSCEQNLNHDAMYWYRQDPGQGLRLIYYSQIVNDFQKGDIAEGYSVSREKKESFPLTVTSAQKNPTAFYLCASTDGGRYLSGNTIYFGEGSWLTVV.

The V gene is TRBV10-1, the J gene TRBJ2-1; the match to TRBD2 covers 8 bases. CDR3 length: 15 residues. J was trimmed by 0 bases and V by 6 bases; bases with no gene match: 4. Germline V gives CDR1 WNHNN, CDR2 SYGVQD (reference sequence). The CDR3: CASRKTSDSYNEQFF. CDR3 in DNA: TGCGCCAGCAGGAAGACTAGCGACTCCTACAATGAGCAGTTCTTC.

The chain combines TRBV7-2 with TRBJ1-3; D is ambiguous. Germline values: CDR1 SGHTA, CDR2 FQGNSA. V was clipped by 0 bases and J by 0 bases, with 9 bases between them. The CDR3 loop spans 16 amino acids. The CDR3 nucleotides read TGTGCCAGCAGCTTAGCGAGTGCGAGCTCTGGAAACACCATATATTTT. The encoded protein is CASSLASASSGNTIYF. Variable domain in full (rest from reference TRBV7-2 and TRBJ1-3): GAGVSQSPSNKVTEKGKDVELRCDPISGHTALYWYRQSLGQGLEFLIYFQGNSAPDKSGLPSDRFSAERTGGSVSTLTIQRTQQEDSAVYLCASSLASASSGNTIYFGEGSWLTVV.

The chain uses TRBV10-1 and TRBJ2-2; the D is unclear. Germline V gene sequence: CDR1 WNHNN, CDR2 SYGVQD (reference sequence). V shed 0 bases and J shed 4 bases, with 9 bases lying between them. The CDR3 extends over 15 amino acids. The chain's CDR3 is CASSESSQVTGELFF. CDR3 bases: TGCGCCAGCAGTGAGTCGAGTCAGGTCACCGGGGAGCTGTTTTTT.

This chain joins TRBV2 and TRBJ1-1; D unclear. The germline gives CDR1 SNHLY, CDR2 FYNNEI. Trimming took 4 bases from V and 0 from J, leaving 9 bases between them. This CDR3 comprises 14 residues. The CDR3 sequence: CASSGNSLNTEAFF. The CDR3 coding sequence is TGTGCCAGCAGTGGGAACAGTTTGAACACTGAAGCTTTCTTT.

The rearrangement links TRBV6-6 to TRBJ1-3, with 7 bases fitting TRBD1. CDR3 length: 15 amino acids. V lost 6 bases, J lost 3 bases, and 8 bases stayed unmatched. Germline V CDR1 and CDR2: MNHNY, SVGAGI (reference sequence). The DNA for the CDR3 is TGTGCCAGCAGCCAGAACAGGGGAGGTGGAAACACCATATATTTT. Translated: CASSQNRGGGNTIYF.

The chain uses TRBV25-1 and TRBJ2-6; TRBD1 might be the D (5 bases). Germline CDR1 reads MGHDK; CDR2 reads SYGVNS. Deletions cut 3 bases from V and 3 bases from J, with 12 bases between. The CDR3 contains 16 residues. CDR3 sequence (DNA): TGTGCCAGCAGTGACCATGGGGCGTATGGGGCCAACGTCCTGACTTTC. Translating gives CASSDHGAYGANVLTF.

The chain has TRBV15 and TRBJ2-1, with a tentative D call TRBD1 (5 bases). Trimming stripped 5 bases from V and 8 bases from J, with 19 bases between. Germline CDR1 reads LNHNV; CDR2 reads YYDKDF (reference sequence). The CDR3 is 15 residues long. DNA for the CDR3: TGTGCCACCAGCCCCCCTGCCCCCAGGGCCTATGAGCAGTTCTTC. Its protein is CATSPPAPRAYEQFF.